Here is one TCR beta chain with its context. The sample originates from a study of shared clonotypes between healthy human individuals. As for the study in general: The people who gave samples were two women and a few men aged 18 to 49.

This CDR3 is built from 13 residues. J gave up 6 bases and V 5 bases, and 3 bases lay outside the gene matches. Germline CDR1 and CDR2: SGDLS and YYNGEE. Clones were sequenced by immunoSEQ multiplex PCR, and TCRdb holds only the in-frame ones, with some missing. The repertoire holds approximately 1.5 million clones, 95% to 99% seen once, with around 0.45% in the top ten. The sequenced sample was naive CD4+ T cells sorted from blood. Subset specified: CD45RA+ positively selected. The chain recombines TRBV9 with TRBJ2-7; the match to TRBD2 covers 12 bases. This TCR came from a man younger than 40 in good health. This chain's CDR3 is CASRTSGSSEQYF. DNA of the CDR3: TGTGCCAGCAGGACTAGCGGGAGTTCCGAGCAGTACTTC.